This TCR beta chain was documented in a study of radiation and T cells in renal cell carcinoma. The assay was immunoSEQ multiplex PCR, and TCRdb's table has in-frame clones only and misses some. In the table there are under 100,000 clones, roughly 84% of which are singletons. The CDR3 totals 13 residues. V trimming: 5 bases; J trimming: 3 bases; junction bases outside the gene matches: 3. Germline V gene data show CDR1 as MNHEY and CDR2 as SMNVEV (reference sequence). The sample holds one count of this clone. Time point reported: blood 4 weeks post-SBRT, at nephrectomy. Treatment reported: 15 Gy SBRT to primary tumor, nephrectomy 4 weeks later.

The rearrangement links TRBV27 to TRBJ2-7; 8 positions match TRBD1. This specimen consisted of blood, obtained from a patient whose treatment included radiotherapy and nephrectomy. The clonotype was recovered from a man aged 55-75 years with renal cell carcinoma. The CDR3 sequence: CASSLTGVYEQYF. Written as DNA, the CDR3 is TGTGCCAGCAGTCTGACAGGGGTCTACGAGCAGTACTTC.